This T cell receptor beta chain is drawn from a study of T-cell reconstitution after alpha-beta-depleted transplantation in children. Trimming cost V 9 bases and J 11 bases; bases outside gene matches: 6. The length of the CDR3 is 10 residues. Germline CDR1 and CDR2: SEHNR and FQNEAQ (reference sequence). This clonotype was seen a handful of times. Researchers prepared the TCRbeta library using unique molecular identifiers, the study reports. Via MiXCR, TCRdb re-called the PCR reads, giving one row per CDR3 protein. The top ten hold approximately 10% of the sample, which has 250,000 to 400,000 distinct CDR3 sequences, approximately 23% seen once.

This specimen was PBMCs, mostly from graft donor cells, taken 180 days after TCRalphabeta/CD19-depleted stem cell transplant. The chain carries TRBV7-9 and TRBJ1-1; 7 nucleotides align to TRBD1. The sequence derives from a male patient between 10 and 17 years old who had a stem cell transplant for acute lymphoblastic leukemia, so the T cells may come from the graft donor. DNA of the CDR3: TGTGCCAGTTTGACAGGGAAGGCTTTCTTT. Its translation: CASLTGKAFF.